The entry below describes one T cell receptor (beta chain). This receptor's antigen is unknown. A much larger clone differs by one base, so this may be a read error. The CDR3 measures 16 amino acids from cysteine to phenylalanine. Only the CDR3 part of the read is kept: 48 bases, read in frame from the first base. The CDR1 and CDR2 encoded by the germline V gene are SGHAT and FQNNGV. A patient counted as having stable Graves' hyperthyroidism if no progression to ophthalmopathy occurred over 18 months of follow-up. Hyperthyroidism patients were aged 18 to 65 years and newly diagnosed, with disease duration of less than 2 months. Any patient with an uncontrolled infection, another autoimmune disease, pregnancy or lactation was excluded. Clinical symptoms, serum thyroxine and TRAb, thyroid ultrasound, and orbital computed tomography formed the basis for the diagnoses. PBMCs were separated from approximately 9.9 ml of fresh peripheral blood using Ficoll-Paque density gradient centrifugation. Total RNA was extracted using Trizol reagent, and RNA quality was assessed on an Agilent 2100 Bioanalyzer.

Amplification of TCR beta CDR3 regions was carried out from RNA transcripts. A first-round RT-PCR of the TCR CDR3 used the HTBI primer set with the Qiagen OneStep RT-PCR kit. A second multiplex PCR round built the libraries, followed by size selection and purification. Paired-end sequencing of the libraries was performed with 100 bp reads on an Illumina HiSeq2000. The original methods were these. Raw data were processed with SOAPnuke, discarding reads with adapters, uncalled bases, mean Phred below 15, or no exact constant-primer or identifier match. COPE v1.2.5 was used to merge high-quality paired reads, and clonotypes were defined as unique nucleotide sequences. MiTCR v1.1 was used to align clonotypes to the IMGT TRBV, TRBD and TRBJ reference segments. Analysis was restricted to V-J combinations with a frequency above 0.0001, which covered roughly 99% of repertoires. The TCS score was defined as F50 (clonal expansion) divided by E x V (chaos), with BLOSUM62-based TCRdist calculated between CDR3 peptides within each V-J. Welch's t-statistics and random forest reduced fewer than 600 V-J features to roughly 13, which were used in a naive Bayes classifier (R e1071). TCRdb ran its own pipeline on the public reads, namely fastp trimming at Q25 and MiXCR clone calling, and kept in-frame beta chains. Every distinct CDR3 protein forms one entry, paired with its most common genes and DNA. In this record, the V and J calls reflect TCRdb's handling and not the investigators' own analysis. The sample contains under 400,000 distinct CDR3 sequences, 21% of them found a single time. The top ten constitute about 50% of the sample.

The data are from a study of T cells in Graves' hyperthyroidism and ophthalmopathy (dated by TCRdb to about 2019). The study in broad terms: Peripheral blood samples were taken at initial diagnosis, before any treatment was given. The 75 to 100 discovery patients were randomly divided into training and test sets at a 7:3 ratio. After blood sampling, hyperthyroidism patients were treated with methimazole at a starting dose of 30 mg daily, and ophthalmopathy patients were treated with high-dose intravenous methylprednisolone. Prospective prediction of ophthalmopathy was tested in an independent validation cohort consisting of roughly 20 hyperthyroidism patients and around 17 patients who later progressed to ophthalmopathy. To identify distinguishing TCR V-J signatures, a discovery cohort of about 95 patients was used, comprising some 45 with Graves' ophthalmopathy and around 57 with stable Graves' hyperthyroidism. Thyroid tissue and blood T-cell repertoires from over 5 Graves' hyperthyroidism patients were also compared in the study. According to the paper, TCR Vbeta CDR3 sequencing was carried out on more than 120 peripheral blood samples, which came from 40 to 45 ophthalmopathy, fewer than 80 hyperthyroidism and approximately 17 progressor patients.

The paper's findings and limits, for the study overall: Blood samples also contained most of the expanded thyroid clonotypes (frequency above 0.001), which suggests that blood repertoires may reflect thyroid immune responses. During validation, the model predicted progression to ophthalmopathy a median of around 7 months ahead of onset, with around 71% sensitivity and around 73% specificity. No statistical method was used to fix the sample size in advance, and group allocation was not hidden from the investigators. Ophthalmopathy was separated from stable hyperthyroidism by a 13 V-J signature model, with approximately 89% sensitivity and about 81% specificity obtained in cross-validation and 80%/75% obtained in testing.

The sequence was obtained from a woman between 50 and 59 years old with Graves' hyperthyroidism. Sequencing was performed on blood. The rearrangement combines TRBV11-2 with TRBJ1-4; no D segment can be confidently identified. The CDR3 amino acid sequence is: CASSLEWTASNEKPFF. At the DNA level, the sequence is TGTGCCAGCAGCTTAGAGTGGACGGCGAGTAATGAAAAACCGTTTTTT.